This T cell receptor beta chain was captured in a study of monozygotic twins with inflammatory bowel disease. Study-wide findings and caveats: Healthy co-twins, by inverse Simpson, had higher TCRbeta diversity than their siblings with IBD. Whether twins were concordant or discordant made no difference to repertoire similarity, possibly from limited power.

Worth noting for this clonotype: Antigen specificity is unknown.

From germline, CDR1 is SGHVS and CDR2 FQNEAQ. CDR3 length: 16 residues. From its re-call of the 5' RACE reads, TCRdb lists each CDR3 protein once, without DNA. The sample table sets out 310,000 or so distinct CDR3 sequences. J is TRBJ2-3 and V is TRBV7-8; TCRdb selects TRBD2, and the lack of DNA leaves this call unchecked. The sequence was collected from a human donor with ulcerative colitis or Crohn's disease, or a healthy co-twin of an affected twin (not recorded which). The sequenced sample consisted of blood. The CDR3 loop is CASSLVGGRSTDTQYF. Together with reference TRBV7-8 and TRBJ2-3, the CDR3 gives the full variable domain: GAGVSQSPRYKVAKRGQDVALRCDPISGHVSLFWYQQALGQGPEFLTYFQNEAQLDKSGLPSDRFFAERPEGSVSTLKIQRTQQEDSAVYLCASSLVGGRSTDTQYFGPGTRLTVL.